The T cell receptor (beta chain) described here comes from a study of T cell responses to AZD1222 COVID-19 vaccine. Generated by immunoSEQ multiplex PCR, the TCRdb table keeps only in-frame clones and is missing some. The table has 110,000 to 150,000 clones, about 91% seen once. Germline values: CDR1 SGHVS, CDR2 FQNEAQ. This CDR3 contains 16 residues. V was clipped by 0 bases and J by 0 bases, with 11 bases between them. The sample in question was peripheral blood, obtained on day 0 of AZD1222 vaccination. This receptor was taken from an adult in good health. The J gene is TRBJ1-1, the V gene TRBV7-8, with D possibly TRBD1 on 5 matching bases. As DNA, the CDR3 is TGTGCCAGCAGCTTAGCCCAGGGAAGTTTGAACACTGAAGCTTTCTTT. This encodes CASSLAQGSLNTEAFF. The variable domain in full, with the rest retrieved from reference TRBV7-8 and TRBJ1-1, is GAGVSQSPRYKVAKRGQDVALRCDPISGHVSLFWYQQALGQGPEFLTYFQNEAQLDKSGLPSDRFFAERPEGSVSTLKIQRTQQEDSAVYLCASSLAQGSLNTEAFFGQGTRLTVV.